This T cell receptor (beta chain) was sequenced during a study of blood T cell repertoires in COVID-19. On the study more broadly: Sites across the United States, Italy and Spain contributed samples from acute and convalescent COVID-19.

Clones were read by immunoSEQ multiplex PCR, and TCRdb kept only the in-frame ones, dropping some. The data contain about 38,000 clones, 65% to 75% of them singletons. This clone was seen once. This TCR derives from a man between 65 and 80 years old with COVID-19, enrolled during active disease. Sequenced material: peripheral blood.

This chain's CDR3 is CSVDSLNTEAFF. CDR3 bases: TGCAGCGTCGACAGCCTGAACACTGAAGCTTTCTTT. The chain recombines TRBV29-1 with TRBJ1-1; possibly TRBD1 for D (5 bases). The germline V gene has CDR1 SQVTM and CDR2 ANQGSEA. V was pared by 6 bases and J by 0 bases, with 8 bases between. The CDR3 covers 12 residues. The full variable domain, rest sourced from reference TRBV29-1 and TRBJ1-1, is SAVISQKPSRDICQRGTSLTIQCQVDSQVTMMFWYRQQPGQSLTLIATANQGSEATYESGFVIDKFPISRPNLTFSTLTVSNMSPEDSSIYLCSVDSLNTEAFFGQGTRLTVV.